Presented here are 26 T cell receptor beta chains from one specimen sequenced in a study of cytomegalovirus exposure and HLA in healthy donors. It was with 60 Vbeta and 13 Jbeta primers that the PCR ran. Clones were sequenced by immunoSEQ multiplex PCR, and TCRdb holds only the in-frame ones, with some missing. This table holds about 150,000 clones, approximately 70% found once. What was sequenced was PBMCs. These receptors were obtained from a human donor in good health.

The chain carries TRBV4-1 and TRBJ2-1, with TRBD2 matching 9 bases. This CDR3 region has 14 residues. Germline trimming cut 4 bases from V and 10 bases from J; bases unmatched to any gene: 8. Looked up from germline, CDR1 is MGHRA and CDR2 is YSYEKL. CDR3 in DNA: TGCGCCAGCAGCCTAAGGACTAGCGACTGGGAGCAGTTCTTC. Translated: CASSLRTSDWEQFF.

This chain connects TRBV28 to TRBJ2-3, with TRBD2 as a possible D gene (5 bases). Germline CDR1 MDHEN, CDR2 SYDVKM. V shed 6 bases and J shed 2 bases, with 12 bases lying between them. The CDR3 sequence is 14 residues long. The CDR3 nucleotides read TGTGCCAGCAGCCCACCGGGGATCACAGATACGCAGTATTTT. Its protein product is CASSPPGITDTQYF. Full variable domain (remainder filled in from reference TRBV28 and TRBJ2-3): DVKVTQSSRYLVKRTGEKVFLECVQDMDHENMFWYRQDPGLGLRLIYFSYDVKMKEKGDIPEGYSVSREKKERFSLILESASTNQTSMYLCASSPPGITDTQYFGPGTRLTVL.

The gene calls are TRBV5-8 and TRBJ1-1; D gene uncertain. The CDR3 runs 11 residues. V lost 6 bases and J lost 8, with 11 bases in between. CDR1 and CDR2 (germline): SGHTS, YDEGEE. DNA for the CDR3: TGTGCCAGCACCCGGCGGGCCGAAGCTTTCTTT. Translation gives CASTRRAEAFF. The full variable domain, its missing parts supplied by reference TRBV5-8 and TRBJ1-1, is EAGVTQSPTHLIKTRGQQATLRCSPISGHTSVYWYQQALGLGLQFLLWYDEGEERNRGNFPPRFSGRQFPNYSSELNVNALELEDSALYLCASTRRAEAFFGQGTRLTVV.

The sample holds a few counts of this clone. The chain recombines TRBV14 with TRBJ2-1; maybe TRBD1 (5 bases). The germline V and J ends were trimmed by 6 bases and 7 bases, with 16 bases remaining between them. This CDR3 is 14 amino acids long. Germline lookup yields CDR1 SGHDN and CDR2 FVKESK. The CDR3, as DNA: TGTGCCAGCAGTCCACGAAGGGGCGGAAATGAGCAGTTCTTC. Encoded protein: CASSPRRGGNEQFF. The complete variable domain, with remaining parts taken from reference TRBV14 and TRBJ2-1, reads EAGVTQFPSHSVIEKGQTVTLRCDPISGHDNLYWYRRVMGKEIKFLLHFVKESKQDESGMPNNRFLAERTGGTYSTLKVQPAELEDSGVYFCASSPRRGGNEQFFGPGTRLTVL.

The genes are TRBV10-3 and TRBJ2-2; the match to TRBD2 covers 8 bases. Germline CDR1 reads ENHRY; CDR2 reads SYGVKD. The CDR3 spans 14 residues. J lost 3 bases, V lost 6 bases, and 3 bases had no gene match. CDR3 protein: CAISGRGDTGELFF. The CDR3 bases are TGTGCCATCAGCGGGAGGGGGGACACCGGGGAGCTGTTTTTT.

A single count supports this clone. The gene calls are TRBV6-1 and TRBJ1-5; 7 bases agree with TRBD1. Per germline, CDR1 MNHNS and CDR2 SASEGT. The CDR3 runs 13 residues. The trim removed 7 bases at V and 7 bases at J, leaving 7 bases unmatched. The CDR3 DNA sequence: TGTGCCAGCAACCTCGACAGGGCCCAGCCCCAGCATTTT. As protein: CASNLDRAQPQHF.

The chain is built from TRBV5-1 and TRBJ1-5; 7 nucleotides agree with TRBD1. Per the germline V gene, CDR1 is SGHRS and CDR2 is YFSETQ. V shed 3 bases and J 4 bases; nucleotides not matched to a gene: 4. This CDR3 is built from 14 residues. In DNA, the CDR3 is TGCGCCAGCAGCTCCGGGACAGAAAATCAGCCCCAGCATTTT. As protein: CASSSGTENQPQHF.

This clone was counted between two and nine times. This chain joins TRBV2 and TRBJ1-1, with D maybe TRBD1 (6 bases). The germline V gene encodes CDR1 SNHLY and CDR2 FYNNEI. The ends were cut back, 11 bases at V and 4 bases at J, with 17 bases in the middle. The CDR3 is 13 amino acids. This chain's CDR3 is CAGNLDSGTEAFF. CDR3 in DNA: TGTGCCGGAAATTTGGACAGCGGCACTGAAGCTTTCTTT.

With respect to this clone: Other DNA variants within this sample encode the same CDR3. The genes are TRBV2 and TRBJ1-5; 11 positions match TRBD1. J was trimmed by 6 bases and V by 4 bases; bases with no gene match: 5. Per the germline V gene, CDR1 is SNHLY and CDR2 is FYNNEI. The CDR3 is made up of 15 amino acids. The CDR3 is CASSGGQGAGQPQHF. The DNA of the CDR3 is TGTGCCAGCAGTGGCGGACAGGGGGCGGGTCAGCCCCAGCATTTT.

The CDR3 loop is CASSLSGRGGEKLFF. In nucleotides, the CDR3 is TGTGCCAGCAGTTTATCAGGCAGGGGTGGGGAAAAACTGTTTTTT. The chain combines TRBV27 with TRBJ1-4, with a weak D call TRBD1 (6 bases). The V end was cut by 0 bases, the J end by 8 bases, with 13 bases between. CDR3 size: 15 residues. The germline V gene has CDR1 MNHEY and CDR2 SMNVEV (reference sequence).

CDR3 amino acids: CASSLDGYEQYF. The CDR3 DNA reads TGTGCCAGCAGCTTAGACGGCTACGAGCAGTACTTC. The chain carries TRBV11-2 and TRBJ2-7; D gene uncertain. Germline lookup yields CDR1 SGHAT and CDR2 FQNNGV. The CDR3 has 12 residues. The V end was cut by 0 bases, the J end by 3 bases, with 3 bases between.

DNA of the CDR3: TGTGCCAGCAGTTTAACAGGAGGGGACACTGAAGCTTTCTTT. This translates into CASSLTGGDTEAFF. The J gene is TRBJ1-1, the V gene TRBV6-5; the D gene is possibly TRBD1 (5 bases). Germline CDR1 and CDR2: MNHEY and SVGAGI. This CDR3 has 14 residues. V was trimmed by 4 bases and J by 3 bases, leaving 12 bases between them.

Here the CDR3 reads CASSQFSGRVLSNQPQHF. CDR3 coding DNA: TGTGCCAGCAGCCAATTTTCGGGAAGAGTGTTAAGCAATCAGCCCCAGCATTTT. The chain couples TRBV16 to TRBJ1-5; D call uncertain. V lost 1 base and J 1 base, leaving 17 bases between the germline ends. The CDR3 loop spans 18 amino acids. The germline CDR1 and CDR2 sequences are KGHSY and FQNENV.

The V gene is TRBV4-1, the J gene TRBJ1-5; a possible D gene is TRBD1 (6 bases). V gave up 0 bases and J gave up 3 bases, with 9 bases separating them. Germline V gene sequence: CDR1 MGHRA, CDR2 YSYEKL. The CDR3 has 15 amino acids. The CDR3 nucleotides read TGCGCCAGCAGCCAAGAGGGGGACACCAATCAGCCCCAGCATTTT. This encodes CASSQEGDTNQPQHF.

The chain couples TRBV27 to TRBJ2-7; possibly TRBD1 for D (6 bases). Trimming shortened V by 6 bases and J by 0 bases, and 15 bases separated the two germline ends. In germline, CDR1 is MNHEY, CDR2 SMNVEV (reference sequence). The CDR3 has 15 amino acids. CDR3 DNA sequence: TGTGCCAGCAGGAATAACAGGGCCCTCTCCTACGAGCAGTACTTC. Residues: CASRNNRALSYEQYF.

V is TRBV10-3 and J is TRBJ2-1; 13 bases align to TRBD2. The V segment lost 6 bases and the J segment 4 bases; nucleotides outside the gene matches: 9. Germline V gives CDR1 ENHRY, CDR2 SYGVKD. This CDR3 contains 17 residues. The CDR3 sequence: CAIRAQTLAGGYNEQFF. CDR3 DNA: TGTGCCATCAGGGCCCAGACACTAGCGGGAGGGTACAATGAGCAGTTCTTC.

The chain carries TRBV27 and TRBJ2-5, with a weak D call TRBD1 (5 bases). Germline CDR1 MNHEY, CDR2 SMNVEV (reference sequence). Deletions cut 0 bases from V and 2 bases from J, with 10 bases between. This CDR3 is built from 15 residues. CDR3 in amino acids: CASSLSDAGQETQYF. The CDR3 bases are TGTGCCAGCAGTTTATCAGATGCAGGGCAAGAGACCCAGTACTTC.

The V gene is TRBV9, the J gene TRBJ2-1; 9 bases are shared with TRBD2. This CDR3 is 15 amino acids long. CDR1 SGDLS and CDR2 YYNGEE come from the germline V gene. The V segment lost 0 bases and the J segment 6 bases; nucleotides outside the gene matches: 4. The CDR3 protein is CASSVGGTSPNEQFF. The CDR3 coding sequence is TGTGCCAGCAGCGTAGGAGGGACTAGCCCCAATGAGCAGTTCTTC. The whole variable domain, filled in from reference TRBV9 and TRBJ2-1, reads DSGVTQTPKHLITATGQRVTLRCSPRSGDLSVYWYQQSLDQGLQFLIQYYNGEERAKGNILERFSAQQFPDLHSELNLSSLELGDSALYFCASSVGGTSPNEQFFGPGTRLTVL.

This rearrangement joins TRBV19 to TRBJ1-1, with 7 bases aligning to TRBD1. The CDR3 runs to 13 residues. Germline lookup yields CDR1 LNHDA and CDR2 SQIVND (reference sequence). J was trimmed by 7 bases and V by 6 bases; bases with no gene match: 8. The DNA of the CDR3 is TGTGCCAGTAGCTGGGCCCCAGGGGGTGAAGCTTTCTTT. Translating gives CASSWAPGGEAFF.

This rearrangement joins TRBV2 to TRBJ1-1, with TRBD1 as a possible D gene (6 bases). Trimming pared 8 bases from V and 8 bases from J, leaving 9 bases between. There are 10 residues in the CDR3. Germline V gene lookup returns CDR1 SNHLY and CDR2 FYNNEI. The CDR3 nucleotides are TGTGCCAGCTATGGACAGGAAGCTTTCTTT. Translating it yields CASYGQEAFF. Together with reference TRBV2 and TRBJ1-1, the CDR3 gives the full variable domain: EPEVTQTPSHQVTQMGQEVILRCVPISNHLYFYWYRQILGQKVEFLVSFYNNEISEKSEIFDDQFSVERPDGSNFTLKIRSTKLEDSAMYFCASYGQEAFFGQGTRLTVV.

A few counts support this clone. V is TRBV29-1 and J is TRBJ2-2; TRBD2 agrees at 16 bases. This CDR3 has 14 residues. Germline-derived CDR1 and CDR2 are SQVTM and ANQGSEA. Unmatched junction bases numbered 3, after V lost 6 bases and J lost 8 bases. The CDR3 sequence: CSVGTSGRGGELFF. CDR3 coding DNA: TGCAGCGTCGGGACTAGCGGGAGGGGTGGGGAGCTGTTTTTT.

The genes are TRBV19 and TRBJ2-5; D is possibly TRBD2 (6 bases). V was cut by 3 bases and J by 7 bases, with 15 bases left in between. The CDR3 sequence is 14 residues long. CDR1 and CDR2 (germline): LNHDA, SQIVND (reference sequence). The CDR3: CASSIRDRRGTQYF. CDR3 DNA: TGTGCCAGTAGTATTCGGGACCGGCGGGGGACCCAGTACTTC.

There are a few counts of this clone. This chain uses TRBV6-5 with TRBJ1-1, with D perhaps matching TRBD1 (6 bases). The CDR3 extends over 14 amino acids. Germline V CDR1 and CDR2: MNHEY, SVGAGI. V was cut by 7 bases and J by 0 bases, with 12 bases left in between. The CDR3 here is CASIQDSMNTEAFF. DNA for the CDR3: TGTGCCAGCATTCAGGACAGCATGAACACTGAAGCTTTCTTT.

V and J are TRBV9 and TRBJ2-3; possibly TRBD2 for D (7 bases). The ends were cut back, 3 bases at V and 4 bases at J, with 9 bases in the middle. Germline V gene sequence: CDR1 SGDLS, CDR2 YYNGEE. CDR3 size: 13 residues. The CDR3 loop is CASSGGGPDTQYF. As DNA, the CDR3 is TGTGCCAGCAGCGGGGGGGGGCCAGATACGCAGTATTTT.

This clone was detected a few times. V usage is TRBV27 and J usage is TRBJ1-2; D may be TRBD1 (6 bases). Trimming took off 3 bases at V and 8 bases at J, with 13 bases between the two ends. The CDR3 is made up of 13 amino acids. Germline values: CDR1 MNHEY, CDR2 SMNVEV (reference sequence). The CDR3 nucleotides read TGTGCCAGCAGTTTTATACAGGGAAGCGGCTACACCTTC. Encoded protein: CASSFIQGSGYTF.

This chain connects TRBV11-2 to TRBJ2-2; TRBD2 matches at 12 bases. V was clipped by 2 bases and J by 5 bases; unmatched bases: 9. The CDR3 totals 18 residues. The germline V gene encodes CDR1 SGHAT and CDR2 FQNNGV. CDR3 in amino acids: CASSLRGASGRDTGELFF. The DNA of the CDR3 is TGTGCCAGCAGCTTACGGGGGGCTAGCGGGAGGGATACCGGGGAGCTGTTTTTT.